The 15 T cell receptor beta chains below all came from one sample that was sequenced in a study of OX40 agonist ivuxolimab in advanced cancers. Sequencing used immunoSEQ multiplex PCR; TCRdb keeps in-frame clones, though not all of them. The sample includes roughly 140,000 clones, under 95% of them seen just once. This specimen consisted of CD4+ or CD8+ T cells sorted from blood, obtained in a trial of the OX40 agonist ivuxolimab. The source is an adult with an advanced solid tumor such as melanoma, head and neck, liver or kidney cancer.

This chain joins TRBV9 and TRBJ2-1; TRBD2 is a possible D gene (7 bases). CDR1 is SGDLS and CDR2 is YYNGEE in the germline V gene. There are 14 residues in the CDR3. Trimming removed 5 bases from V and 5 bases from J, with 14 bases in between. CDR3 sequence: CASSLRGGNNEQFF. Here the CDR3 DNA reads TGTGCCAGCAGTCTGAGGGGGGGCAACAATGAGCAGTTCTTC.

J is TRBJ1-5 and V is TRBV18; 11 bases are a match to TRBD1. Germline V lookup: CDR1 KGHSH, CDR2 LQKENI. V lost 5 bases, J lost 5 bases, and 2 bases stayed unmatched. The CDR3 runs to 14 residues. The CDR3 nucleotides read TGTGCCAGCTCATCGGACAGGGGGCATCAGCCCCAGCATTTT. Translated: CASSSDRGHQPQHF.

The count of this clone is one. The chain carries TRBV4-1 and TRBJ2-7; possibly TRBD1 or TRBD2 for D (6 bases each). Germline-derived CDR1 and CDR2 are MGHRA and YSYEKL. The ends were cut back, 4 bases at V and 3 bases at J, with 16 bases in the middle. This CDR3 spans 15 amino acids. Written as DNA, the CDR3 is TGCGCCAGCAGCCCGGGGGCCGGGGTCAACTACGAGCAGTACTTC. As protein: CASSPGAGVNYEQYF.

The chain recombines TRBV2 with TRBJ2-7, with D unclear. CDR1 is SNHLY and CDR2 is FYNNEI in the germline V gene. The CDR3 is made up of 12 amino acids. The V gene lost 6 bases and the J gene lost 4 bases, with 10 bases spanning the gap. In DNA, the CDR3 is TGTGCCAGCAGCCAAGACGGGTACGAGCAGTACTTC. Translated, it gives CASSQDGYEQYF.

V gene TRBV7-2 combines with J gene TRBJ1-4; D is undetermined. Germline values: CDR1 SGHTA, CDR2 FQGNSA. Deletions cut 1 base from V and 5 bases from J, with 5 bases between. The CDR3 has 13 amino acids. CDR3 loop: CASSLGPNEKLFF. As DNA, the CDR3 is TGTGCCAGCAGCTTAGGGCCCAATGAAAAACTGTTTTTT.

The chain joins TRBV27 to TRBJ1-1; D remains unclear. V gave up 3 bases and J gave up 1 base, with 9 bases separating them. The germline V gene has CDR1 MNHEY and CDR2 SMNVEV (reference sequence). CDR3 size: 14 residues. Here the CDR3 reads CASSFTRTNTEAFF. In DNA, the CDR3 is TGTGCCAGCAGTTTCACCCGGACGAACACTGAAGCTTTCTTT.

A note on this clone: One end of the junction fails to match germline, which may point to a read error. CDR3 bases: TGTGCTAGCAGCTCGGGACTAGTCACAGATACGCAGTATTTT. Translating gives CASSSGLVTDTQYF. The J gene is TRBJ2-3, the V gene TRBV7-7; 8 bases line up with TRBD2. Germline loops: CDR1 SSHAT, CDR2 FNYEAQ (reference sequence). This CDR3 is built from 14 residues.

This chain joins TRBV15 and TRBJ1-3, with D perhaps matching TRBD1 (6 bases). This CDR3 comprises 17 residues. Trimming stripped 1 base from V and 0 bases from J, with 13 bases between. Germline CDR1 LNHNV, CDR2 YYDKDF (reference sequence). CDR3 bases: TGTGCCACCAGCAGAGCCCCGCAGGGGAGCTCTGGAAACACCATATATTTT. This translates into CATSRAPQGSSGNTIYF.

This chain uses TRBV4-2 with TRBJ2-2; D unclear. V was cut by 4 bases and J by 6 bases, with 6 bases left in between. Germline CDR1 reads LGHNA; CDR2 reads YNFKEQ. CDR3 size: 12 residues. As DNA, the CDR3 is TGTGCCAGCAGCCGCGGATCCGGGGAGCTGTTTTTT. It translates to CASSRGSGELFF.

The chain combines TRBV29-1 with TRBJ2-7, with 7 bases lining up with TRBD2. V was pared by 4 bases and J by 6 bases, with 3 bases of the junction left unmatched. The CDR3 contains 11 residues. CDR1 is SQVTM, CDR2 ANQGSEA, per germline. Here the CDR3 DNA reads TGCAGCGTTGGGGAGGGTAGCGAGCAGTACTTC. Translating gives CSVGEGSEQYF.

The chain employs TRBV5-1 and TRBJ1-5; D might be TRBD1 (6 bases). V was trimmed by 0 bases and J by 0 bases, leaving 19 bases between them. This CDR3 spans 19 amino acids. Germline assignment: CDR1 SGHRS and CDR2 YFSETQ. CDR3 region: CASSLVPGAGGYSNQPQHF. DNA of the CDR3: TGCGCCAGCAGCTTGGTACCGGGGGCCGGGGGATATAGCAATCAGCCCCAGCATTTT.

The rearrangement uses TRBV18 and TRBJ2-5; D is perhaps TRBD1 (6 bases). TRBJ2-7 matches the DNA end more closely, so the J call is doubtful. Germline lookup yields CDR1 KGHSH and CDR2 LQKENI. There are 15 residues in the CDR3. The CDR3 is CASSPRGSSVYEQYF. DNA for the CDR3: TGTGCCAGCTCACCAAGGGGGTCGTCGGTCTACGAGCAGTACTTC.

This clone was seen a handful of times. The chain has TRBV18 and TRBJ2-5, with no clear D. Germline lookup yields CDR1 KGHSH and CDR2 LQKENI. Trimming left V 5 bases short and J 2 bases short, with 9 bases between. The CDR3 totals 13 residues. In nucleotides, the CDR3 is TGTGCCAGCTCAACCGGCCAGCAAGAGACCCAGTACTTC. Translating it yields CASSTGQQETQYF.

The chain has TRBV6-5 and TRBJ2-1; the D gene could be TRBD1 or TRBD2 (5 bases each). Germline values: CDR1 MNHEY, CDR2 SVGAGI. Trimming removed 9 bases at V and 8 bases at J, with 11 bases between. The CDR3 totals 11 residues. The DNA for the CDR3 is TGTGCCAGTGGACGGGGCCATGAGCAGTTCTTC. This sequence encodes CASGRGHEQFF.

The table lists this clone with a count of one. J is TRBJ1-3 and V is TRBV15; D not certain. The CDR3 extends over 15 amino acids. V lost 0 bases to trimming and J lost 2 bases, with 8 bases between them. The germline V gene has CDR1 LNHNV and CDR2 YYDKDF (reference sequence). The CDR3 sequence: CATSRERSTGNTIYF. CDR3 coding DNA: TGTGCCACCAGCAGAGAAAGGTCAACTGGAAACACCATATATTTT.